This entry is about one TCR beta chain. What it recognizes is unknown. The data were obtained in a study of T cells in Graves' hyperthyroidism and ophthalmopathy. Whole-study results and caveats: Researchers found most expanded thyroid clonotypes above 0.001 in blood as well.

Hyperthyroidism had been newly diagnosed in patients aged 18 to 65, and its duration was under 2 months. Exclusion criteria comprised uncontrolled infection, other autoimmune disease, pregnancy or lactation. Fresh peripheral blood, roughly 10 ml of it, supplied the PBMCs. RNA transcripts gave rise to amplified TCR beta CDR3 regions. RT-PCR in the first round (using the HTBI primer set) targeted the TCR CDR3. TCRdb processed the multiplex PCR reads anew with MiXCR; each CDR3 protein has one entry. The table lists roughly 700,000 distinct CDR3 sequences, around 13% of them singletons. The V and J ends lost 5 bases and 6 bases, in that order; junction bases with no gene match: 6. Germline CDR1 DFQATT, CDR2 SNEGSKA (reference sequence). The CDR3 covers 12 residues.

This TCR came from a young woman with Graves' hyperthyroidism. V usage is TRBV20-1 and J usage is TRBJ2-7; 8 nucleotides align to TRBD1. The sample was blood. CDR3 sequence: CSALDRGAEQYF. CDR3 in DNA: TGCAGTGCTCTTGACAGGGGTGCCGAGCAGTACTTC.